This paragraph reports one T cell receptor (beta chain). This specimen comes from a study of blood T cell repertoires in COVID-19. Only in-frame clones appear in the TCRdb table, and some are missing; sequencing was by immunoSEQ multiplex PCR. The sample lists over 200,000 clones, about nine tenths occurring once. Sequenced sample: peripheral blood. The sequence came from a man in his fifties or sixties who had recovered from COVID-19.

The DNA for the CDR3 is TGTGCCAGCAGCTCGTTAGCCACTGGACTCAGCGAGCAGTACTTC. Translated, it gives CASSSLATGLSEQYF. J is TRBJ2-7 and V is TRBV5-6; D is perhaps TRBD2 (5 bases). Trimming took 3 bases from V and 6 from J, leaving 19 bases between them. CDR3 length: 15 residues. Germline assignment: CDR1 SGHDT and CDR2 YYEEEE.